A selection of T cell receptor beta chains follows, all from one sample in a study of blood T cell repertoires in COVID-19. This table comes from immunoSEQ multiplex PCR, and its TCRdb copy is limited to in-frame clones, with some not included. The sample has over 120,000 clones, 60% to 85% seen once. Sequencing was carried out using peripheral blood. The source of these receptors is an older woman with acute or convalescent COVID-19. CDR3s include the opening cysteine and the closing phenylalanine or tryptophan. Each record gives: J gene, D gene, clone size, V gene, CDR3 DNA, CDR3 protein. A D gene is named only where the DNA matches it firmly. Not all rows give a size; the values are once, few, many and, for expanded clones, a class.

J: TRBJ1-6
D: NA
size: NA
V: TRBV6-5
DNA: TGTGCCAGCAGTTACTCCACCAATGGGGGAGGGCCACCCCTCCACTTT
CDR3: CASSYSTNGGGPPLHF

J: TRBJ2-5
D: NA
size: NA
V: TRBV19
DNA: TGTGCCAGTAGTATCGGAGGGGGCGTAACGGAGACCCAGTACTTC
CDR3: CASSIGGGVTETQYF

J: TRBJ2-1
D: TRBD2
size: NA
V: TRBV11-1
DNA: TGTGCCAGCAGGCAACTAGCGGGCTACAATGAGCAGTTCTTC
CDR3: CASRQLAGYNEQFF

J: TRBJ2-2
D: NA
size: NA
V: TRBV7-9
DNA: TGTGCCAGCAGCTTAAAATCGGGGGACCCCGGGGAGCTGTTTTTT
CDR3: CASSLKSGDPGELFF

J: TRBJ2-5
D: NA
size: NA
V: TRBV7-9
DNA: TGTGCCAGCAGCCCTCCCTTCGGCGCAGGACAAGAGACCCAGTACTTC
CDR3: CASSPPFGAGQETQYF

J: TRBJ2-7
D: NA
size: NA
V: TRBV7-8
DNA: TGTGCCAGCAGCTTAGACAGGGTGAGGGAGCAGTACTTC
CDR3: CASSLDRVREQYF

J: TRBJ2-1
D: TRBD1
size: few
V: TRBV24-1
DNA: TGTGCCACCAGTGATCCGCCGGGACAGGTAGACAATGAGCAGTTCTTC
CDR3: CATSDPPGQVDNEQFF

J: TRBJ2-3
D: NA
size: few
V: TRBV12-3/TRBV12-4
DNA: TGTGCCAGCAGGGGGGGTCCAGATACGCAGTATTTT
CDR3: CASRGGPDTQYF

J: TRBJ2-7
D: TRBD2
size: NA
V: TRBV28
DNA: TGCCCGCCGGCGGAAATAGCGGGAGTCTACGAGCAGTACTTC
CDR3: CPPAEIAGVYEQYF

J: TRBJ2-1
D: NA
size: NA
V: TRBV15
DNA: TGTGCCACCAGCCGGGATGGGAGATCCTACAATGAGCAGTTCTTC
CDR3: CATSRDGRSYNEQFF

J: TRBJ2-1
D: TRBD2
size: NA
V: TRBV10-3
DNA: TGTGCCATCAGTGGACTAGCGGGAGGGCGACATGAGCAGTTCTTC
CDR3: CAISGLAGGRHEQFF

J: TRBJ2-1
D: TRBD2
size: NA
V: TRBV19
DNA: TGTGCCAGTAAGAGAGGAGGACTAGCGGGAGGGTATGAGCAGTTCTTC
CDR3: CASKRGGLAGGYEQFF

J: TRBJ1-2
D: NA
size: NA
V: TRBV5-1
DNA: TGCGCCAGCAGCTCGCTTCGGAGTGGCTACACCTTC
CDR3: CASSSLRSGYTF

J: TRBJ1-2
D: TRBD1
size: NA
V: TRBV27
DNA: TGTGCCAGCAGTCCCCCGGGACAGAGGTCTTCGGGCTACACCTTC
CDR3: CASSPPGQRSSGYTF

J: TRBJ1-5
D: TRBD1
size: NA
V: TRBV27
DNA: TGTGCCAGCAGTCCGTTGACAGGGTTAGGCAATCAGCCCCAGCATTTT
CDR3: CASSPLTGLGNQPQHF

J: TRBJ1-1
D: TRBD1
size: NA
V: TRBV11-3
DNA: TGTGCCAGCAGCCCCCGCACGACAGGGGTTGCTGAAGCTTTCTTT
CDR3: CASSPRTTGVAEAFF

J: TRBJ2-3
D: TRBD1
size: once
V: TRBV27
DNA: TGTGCCAGCAGTCTGGACAGGGCGGGGAGTACGCAGTATTTT
CDR3: CASSLDRAGSTQYF

J: TRBJ2-4
D: NA
size: NA
V: TRBV9
DNA: TGTGCCAGCAGCGTCTGGACAGCGGCGGCCAAAAACATTCAGTACTTC
CDR3: CASSVWTAAAKNIQYF

J: TRBJ2-1
D: TRBD2
size: NA
V: TRBV28
DNA: TGTGCCAGCCGGAACGGGGGGACCCTCTCCTACAATGAGCAGTTCTTC
CDR3: CASRNGGTLSYNEQFF

J: TRBJ1-1
D: NA
size: NA
V: TRBV5-4
DNA: TGTGCCAGCAGCTTCTGGGGGGGCACTGAAGCTTTCTTT
CDR3: CASSFWGGTEAFF

J: TRBJ2-7
D: NA
size: NA
V: TRBV13
DNA: TGTGCCAGCACCCTTCTTAGTGAGGGAAACGGTCACGAGCAGTACTTC
CDR3: CASTLLSEGNGHEQYF

J: TRBJ2-5
D: NA
size: NA
V: TRBV7-2
DNA: TGTGCCAGCAGCGTGACAGGGAGGGAGACCCAGTACTTC
CDR3: CASSVTGRETQYF

J: TRBJ2-1
D: NA
size: NA
V: TRBV18
DNA: TGTGCCAGCTCCTACGAAGACTTAAACAATGAGCAGTTCTTC
CDR3: CASSYEDLNNEQFF

J: TRBJ2-7
D: NA
size: NA
V: TRBV10-3
DNA: TGTGCCATCAGTGCCAGCGCAGACTACGAGCAGTACTTC
CDR3: CAISASADYEQYF

J: TRBJ2-7
D: NA
size: NA
V: TRBV6-1
DNA: TGTGCCAGCAGTGAACATGGGGCGCCCTCCTACGAGCAGTACTTC
CDR3: CASSEHGAPSYEQYF

J: TRBJ2-7
D: NA
size: NA
V: TRBV5-1
DNA: TGCGCCAGCAGCTTGCCTAGCTCCTACGAGCAGTACTTC
CDR3: CASSLPSSYEQYF

J: TRBJ2-1
D: NA
size: NA
V: TRBV10-1
DNA: TGCGCCAGCAGTGTTTGGAGTGGGGGGTCTTACAATGAGCAGTTCTTC
CDR3: CASSVWSGGSYNEQFF

J: TRBJ1-5
D: NA
size: NA
V: TRBV30
DNA: TGTGCCTGGAGTGTAGGGGGGGGCAATCAGCCCCAGCATTTT
CDR3: CAWSVGGGNQPQHF

J: TRBJ1-4
D: TRBD1
size: once
V: TRBV5-4
DNA: TGTGCCAGCAGCTTGACGGGACAGACTGCAACTAATGAAAAACTGTTTTTT
CDR3: CASSLTGQTATNEKLFF

J: TRBJ2-7
D: NA
size: NA
V: TRBV30
DNA: TGTGCCTGGAGTGGGGGACGGGGAGGATACGAGCAGTACTTC
CDR3: CAWSGGRGGYEQYF

J: TRBJ2-7
D: NA
size: NA
V: TRBV3-1/TRBV3-2
DNA: TGTGCCAGCAGCCAAGATCACGAGACTAGGGCCGAGCAGTACTTC
CDR3: CASSQDHETRAEQYF

J: TRBJ2-7
D: NA
size: NA
V: TRBV5-1
DNA: TGCGCCAGCAGCTTGGTGTCCGGGACCTACGAGCAGTACTTC
CDR3: CASSLVSGTYEQYF